The rows below give T cell receptor beta chains drawn from one sample of a study of cytomegalovirus exposure and HLA in healthy donors. This table comes from immunoSEQ multiplex PCR, and its TCRdb copy is limited to in-frame clones, with some not included. Seen here are roughly 200,000 clones, roughly 10% observed once, and the top ten hold 1% to 1.5%. Input material: PBMCs. These receptors all stem from a woman in her 30s in good health and CMV-seropositive. Each CDR3 is given with its conserved first and last residue. D genes are given only for firm matches. A clone size is listed for some rows: how often the clone was seen (once, few, many), or a class if it is expanded.

clone_size	v_call	d_call	j_call	cdr3_aa	cdr3_nt
few	TRBV5-4	.	TRBJ2-7	CASSLPGNSYEQYF	TGTGCCAGCAGCTTGCCAGGGAACTCCTACGAGCAGTACTTC
few	TRBV6-1	.	TRBJ1-4	CASSDRGGWEKLFF	TGTGCCAGCAGTGATCGAGGAGGGTGGGAAAAACTGTTTTTT
few	TRBV19	TRBD1	TRBJ1-1	CASSIGGWDRVSFRTEAFF	TGTGCCAGTAGTATAGGGGGATGGGACAGGGTTTCGTTTCGCACTGAAGCTTTCTTT
.	TRBV14	TRBD2	TRBJ2-1	CASSPGGRFNNEQFF	TGTGCCAGCAGCCCCGGCGGGAGGTTCAACAATGAGCAGTTCTTC
few	TRBV7-9	.	TRBJ2-4	CASSFDGRAKNIQYF	TGTGCCAGCAGCTTTGACGGGAGAGCCAAAAACATTCAGTACTTC
few	TRBV9	.	TRBJ1-6	CASSGQGGGSPLHF	TGTGCCAGCAGCGGGCAGGGAGGGGGTTCACCCCTCCACTTT
.	TRBV29-1	TRBD1	TRBJ1-2	CSVAKGQGALYGYTF	TGCAGCGTTGCGAAAGGGCAGGGGGCTCTCTATGGCTACACCTTC
.	TRBV10-3	.	TRBJ1-4	CAVGQPNEKLFF	TGTGCCGTTGGACAGCCTAATGAAAAACTGTTTTTT
.	TRBV15	TRBD2	TRBJ2-5	CATSRDTPGRKGTQYF	TGTGCCACCAGCAGAGATACTCCCGGGAGGAAGGGGACCCAGTACTTC
few	TRBV5-1	.	TRBJ2-7	CASSPLTGTYEQYF	TGCGCCAGCAGCCCGCTCACAGGGACCTACGAGCAGTACTTC
.	TRBV21-1	.	TRBJ2-1	CASILPGTIFRASGTQESYNEQFF	TGTGCCAGCATTCTCCCCGGGACAATTTTCCGAGCTAGCGGGACCCAGGAGTCCTACAATGAGCAGTTCTTC
few	TRBV19	TRBD2	TRBJ2-1	CASSIRASGRGDEQFF	TGTGCCAGTAGTATAAGGGCTAGCGGGAGGGGCGATGAGCAGTTCTTC
few	TRBV30	.	TRBJ1-2	CAWSVARNGYTF	TGTGCCTGGAGTGTGGCTCGAAATGGCTACACCTTC
.	TRBV4-1	.	TRBJ2-7	CASSQVRGYEQYF	TGCGCCAGCAGCCAAGTCAGGGGCTACGAGCAGTACTTC
few	TRBV6-1	TRBD1	TRBJ1-5	CASRFKTGDQPQHF	TGTGCCAGCAGATTTAAGACAGGGGATCAGCCCCAGCATTTT
few	TRBV6-5	.	TRBJ2-2	CASTRLGGVTGELFF	TGTGCCAGCACCCGACTAGGCGGGGTCACCGGGGAGCTGTTTTTT
.	TRBV5-1	TRBD2	TRBJ2-3	CASSLGTSGDVTDTQYF	TGCGCCAGCAGCCTGGGGACTAGCGGGGACGTGACAGATACGCAGTATTTT
few	TRBV5-4	TRBD1	TRBJ1-2	CASSSGTASTPLGYTF	TGTGCCAGCAGCTCCGGGACAGCCTCTACCCCGCTCGGCTACACCTTC
few	TRBV4-1	.	TRBJ2-1	CASRRDSSNEQFF	TGCGCCAGCCGCCGGGACTCTTCCAATGAGCAGTTCTTC
.	TRBV13	.	TRBJ2-6	CASILEGSGANVLTF	TGTGCCAGCATCCTGGAGGGGAGCGGGGCCAACGTCCTGACTTTC
few	TRBV7-3	.	TRBJ2-5	CASSRSGQETQYF	TGTGCCAGCAGCCGTAGCGGCCAAGAGACCCAGTACTTC
few	TRBV4-2	.	TRBJ1-4	CASLDSYNEKLFF	TGTGCCAGCCTAGACAGCTATAATGAAAAACTGTTTTTT
.	TRBV6-5	TRBD1	TRBJ1-2	CASSYSSGTGEGYTF	TGTGCCAGCAGTTACTCCTCGGGGACAGGGGAGGGCTACACCTTC
once	TRBV11-2	.	TRBJ2-5	CASSLSRRDLPETQYF	TGTGCCAGCAGCTTATCCCGGCGGGATCTTCCGGAGACCCAGTACTTC
few	TRBV27	.	TRBJ2-3	CASSLVMGAMGTDTQYF	TGTGCCAGCAGTTTGGTAATGGGGGCTATGGGCACAGATACGCAGTATTTT
.	TRBV30	.	TRBJ2-7	CAWAVRGTGEQYF	TGTGCCTGGGCCGTTAGGGGGACGGGAGAGCAGTACTTC
.	TRBV5-1	.	TRBJ2-3	CASSRGTETDTQYF	TGCGCCAGCAGTCGGGGAACGGAGACAGATACGCAGTATTTT
few	TRBV4-2	.	TRBJ2-6	CASSHGVASGANVLTF	TGTGCCAGCAGCCACGGAGTCGCCTCTGGGGCCAACGTCCTGACTTTC
.	TRBV5-1	TRBD2	TRBJ2-3	CASSLGLAGRADTQYF	TGCGCCAGCAGCTTAGGACTAGCGGGTCGTGCAGATACGCAGTATTTT
.	TRBV29-1	TRBD2	TRBJ2-1	CSVETTSGRGNEQFF	TGCAGCGTTGAAACGACTAGCGGGAGGGGCAATGAGCAGTTCTTC
few	TRBV10-1	TRBD1	TRBJ2-7	CASSPGTGGYEQYF	TGCGCCAGCAGCCCCGGGACAGGGGGCTACGAGCAGTACTTC
.	TRBV18	.	TRBJ1-3	CASSPNAYSGNTIYF	TGTGCCAGCTCACCAAATGCCTACTCTGGAAACACCATATATTTT
few	TRBV4-1	.	TRBJ1-4	CASSHATGFYDEKLFF	TGCGCCAGCAGCCACGCTACAGGGTTTTATGACGAAAAACTGTTTTTT
few	TRBV6-1	.	TRBJ1-1	CASSGARENTEAFF	TGTGCCAGCAGTGGGGCCAGGGAGAACACTGAAGCTTTCTTT
.	TRBV7-2	TRBD1	TRBJ1-3	CASSFGQVSSGNTIYF	TGTGCCAGCAGCTTTGGACAGGTCTCCTCTGGAAACACCATATATTTT
few	TRBV5-1	TRBD2	TRBJ2-1	CASSQIAGGYNEQFF	TGCGCCAGCAGCCAGATAGCGGGAGGGTACAATGAGCAGTTCTTC
.	TRBV2	.	TRBJ1-5	CASNREGDSNQPQHF	TGTGCCAGCAACAGGGAGGGCGATAGCAATCAGCCCCAGCATTTT
.	TRBV5-6	.	TRBJ2-3	CASSISSTDTQYF	TGTGCCAGCAGTATCTCTAGCACGGATACGCAGTATTTT
.	TRBV4-2	TRBD1	TRBJ1-2	CASSQLWTGVKGSDGYTF	TGTGCCAGCAGCCAACTTTGGACAGGGGTAAAAGGGTCTGATGGCTACACCTTC
few	TRBV4-2	.	TRBJ2-1	CASSPLAGNEQFF	TGTGCCAGCAGCCCCCTTGCGGGAAATGAGCAGTTCTTC
.	TRBV21-1	.	TRBJ1-4	CASNKRGGADEKLFF	TGTGCCAGCAACAAAAGAGGGGGGGCGGATGAAAAACTGTTTTTT
.	TRBV18	TRBD1	TRBJ2-7	CASSPTTGAPYEQYF	TGTGCCAGCTCACCTACTACAGGGGCCCCCTACGAGCAGTACTTC
.	TRBV5-4	.	TRBJ2-7	CASSLRGYEQYF	TGTGCAAGCAGCTTGCGGGGTTACGAGCAGTACTTC
.	TRBV7-9	.	TRBJ2-7	CASSLDADSYEQYF	TGTGCCAGCAGCTTAGACGCAGACAGCTACGAGCAGTACTTC
.	TRBV27	TRBD1	TRBJ1-1	CASGLTGTVEEAFF	TGTGCCAGCGGATTAACCGGGACAGTGGAAGAAGCTTTCTTT
.	TRBV2	.	TRBJ2-4	CASSSQGAKNIQYF	TGTGCCAGCAGCTCACAGGGCGCCAAAAACATTCAGTACTTC
.	TRBV1	.	TRBJ2-7	CTSSLHTSGSSSYEQYF	TGCACCAGCAGCCTGCACACTAGCGGGAGTAGCTCCTACGAGCAGTACTTC
.	TRBV10-3	.	TRBJ1-1	CATSWATEAFF	TGTGCCACCTCTTGGGCCACTGAAGCTTTCTTT
.	TRBV29-1	TRBD1	TRBJ1-1	CSGKQGVTEAFF	TGCAGCGGCAAACAGGGGGTCACTGAAGCTTTCTTT
.	TRBV18	.	TRBJ2-7	CASSSGVGSYEQYF	TGTGCCAGCTCATCGGGGGTTGGTAGCTACGAGCAGTACTTC
.	TRBV7-9	.	TRBJ2-1	CASSLVGGQHNNEQFF	TGTGCCAGCAGCTTAGTAGGCGGACAGCATAACAATGAGCAGTTCTTC
few	TRBV4-1	TRBD2	TRBJ2-2	CASSLGLAGGRGELFF	TGCGCCAGCAGCTTAGGGTTAGCGGGAGGACGAGGGGAGCTGTTTTTT
few	TRBV19	.	TRBJ2-2	CASKRDIGGRWELFF	TGTGCCAGTAAGAGGGACATCGGCGGGAGATGGGAGCTGTTTTTT
.	TRBV7-2	.	TRBJ2-3	CASSHSAGAWTDTQYF	TGTGCCAGCAGCCACTCCGCGGGGGCCTGGACAGATACGCAGTATTTT
few	TRBV18	TRBD1	TRBJ1-1	CASSRGTGGWTEAFF	TGTGCCAGCTCACGCGGGACAGGGGGGTGGACTGAAGCTTTCTTT
few	TRBV2	.	TRBJ2-7	CASRAAEQYF	TGTGCCAGCAGGGCCGCCGAGCAGTACTTC
.	TRBV5-6	.	TRBJ2-3	CASSVLVNSDTQYF	TGTGCCAGCAGCGTACTAGTGAACTCAGATACGCAGTATTTT
.	TRBV7-8	TRBD2	TRBJ2-1	CASATSGYNEQFF	TGTGCCAGCGCGACTAGCGGCTACAATGAGCAGTTCTTC
few	TRBV7-2	TRBD2	TRBJ2-7	CASSLGPLAGAQEQYF	TGTGCCAGCAGCTTAGGGCCTCTAGCGGGAGCACAAGAGCAGTACTTC
.	TRBV2	TRBD1	TRBJ2-1	CATFRDRAHNEQFF	TGTGCCACTTTCCGGGACAGGGCCCACAATGAGCAGTTCTTC